This T cell receptor (beta chain) derives from a study of blood T cell repertoires in COVID-19 (dated by TCRdb to about 2020). A note on the overall study: Samples covering the acute and convalescent phases of COVID-19 were provided by collaborators in the United States, Italy and Spain. The prospective study material was composed of cDNA or gDNA derived from T cells, B-cell-depleted T cells, or PBMCs. Subjects who had been exposed to COVID-19, were actively infected with it, or had recovered from it provided the deeply sampled blood TCRbeta repertoires that made up the dataset. The repertoires were released in a freely available public database intended as a resource for research on the immune response to SARS-CoV-2. Samples came from the ongoing ImmuneRACE study (first 160 participants) plus 1,254 subjects from 6 global collaborators. The sample metadata nearly always contained a de-identified subject ID, COVID-19 status, age in years and sex. HLA class I and class II types, where available, came from metadata supplied by the sample provider rather than from assay-based typing. Findings and caveats that apply to the study as a whole: The quantity of clinical and demographic metadata differed by source and by participant and was supplied without curation.

A second Seattle source provided samples from volunteer blood donors who had recovered from COVID-19. Each collaborating institution followed its own protocols to collect whole blood in K2EDTA tubes. Collaborator samples were shipped for TCRbeta analysis as frozen whole blood, isolated PBMCs, or DNA extracted from either sample type. A note on this clone: Its binding antigen is unknown. Base qualities are not at hand, and no much larger clone is one base apart.

Reading the germline V gene gives CDR1 SGDLS and CDR2 YYNGEE. Relative to germline, V is 3 bases shorter and J is 1 base shorter, with 13 bases between their ends. From cysteine to phenylalanine, the CDR3 is 15 amino acids long. Just the 45-base CDR3 DNA is kept, in frame starting at base 1. TCRbeta CDR3 regions were amplified from genomic DNA by means of the immunoSEQ Assay, a bias-controlled multiplex PCR. As for the authors' bioinformatics: Within the assay, amplification of reference gene primers was used to estimate how many nucleated cells each sample contained. Sequence reads were collapsed and filtered to measure the absolute abundance of every unique TCRbeta CDR3 rearrangement. Productive Simpson clonality was computed per sample as the square root of Simpson's diversity index over productive rearrangements. This immuneACCESS table, as held by TCRdb, lists in-frame sequences with V and J called but not all clones. Of the missing ones, under half trace to an unresolved V gene in checked studies; the others have no known cause. For V, J and clone size, that table is used; D and trimming come from the DNA. Across this sample there are approximately 150,000 clones, with approximately 90% seen only once. Together, the top ten hold more than 2% of the sample.

The chain links TRBV9 with TRBJ1-1; no D gene call is confident. Source material: peripheral blood. This clonotype originated in a man aged 45-65 years who had recovered from COVID-19. The CDR3 region reads CASSERVGGNTEAFF. In nucleotides, the sequence is TGTGCCAGCAGCGAGAGGGTTGGAGGGAACACTGAAGCTTTCTTT.